This entry lists 14 T cell receptor beta chains sequenced from one sample in a study of T cells expressing NK-cell markers. TCRdb re-called the 5' RACE reads; one entry per CDR3 protein, DNA not given. Here the sample table reports some 16,000 distinct CDR3 sequences. The specimen sequenced was blood T cells: a sorted CD56 or NKG2C T cell subset, CD4+ or CD8+ T cells, or bulk PBMC T cells (not recorded which). The receptors originated from a man between 18 and 69 years old in good health.

V gene TRBV11-2 combines with J gene TRBJ2-7; TCRdb reports TRBD1, a call that lacks DNA to check it against. The CDR3 has 15 amino acids. The germline V gene encodes CDR1 SGHAT and CDR2 FQNNGV. Here the CDR3 reads CASRIGTGLYYEQYF.

V usage is TRBV7-2 and J usage is TRBJ2-5; TCRdb gives TRBD2 as the D gene, but with no DNA this cannot be confirmed. Per the germline V gene, CDR1 is SGHTA and CDR2 is FQGNSA. The CDR3 totals 16 residues. This CDR3 is CASSLVPWRGEETQYF.

The chain is built from TRBV30 and TRBJ2-7; TCRdb's D call, TRBD1, is unchecked because there is no DNA. Germline V gene sequence: CDR1 GTSNPN, CDR2 SVGIG (reference sequence). The CDR3 consists of 17 residues. The chain's CDR3 is CAWSAGAPNPGLYEQYF. The full variable domain, with the rest looked up from reference TRBV30 and TRBJ2-7, is SQTIHQWPATLVQPVGSPLSLECTVEGTSNPNLYWYRQAAGRGLQLLFYSVGIGQISSEVPQNLSASRPQDRQFILSSKKLLLSDSGFYLCAWSAGAPNPGLYEQYFGPGTRLTVT.

The chain couples TRBV28 to TRBJ2-7; TCRdb's D call, TRBD1, is unchecked because there is no DNA. The V gene's germline CDR1 is MDHEN and CDR2 SYDVKM. There are 15 residues in the CDR3. The chain's CDR3 is CASTTPARGGDEQYF.

Its frequency marks this clonotype as medium-sized. The CDR3 loop is CASQGGASDTQYF. This chain links TRBV27 with TRBJ2-3; TCRdb calls TRBD1, which cannot be checked without DNA. The V gene's germline CDR1 is MNHEY and CDR2 SMNVEV (reference sequence). The CDR3 covers 13 residues.

The CDR3 spells CASTRTEDNEQFF. This chain links TRBV12-3 or TRBV12-4 with TRBJ2-1. This CDR3 comprises 13 residues.

The chain combines TRBV6-2 or TRBV6-3 with TRBJ2-1; checking the TCRdb D call of TRBD1 is not possible without DNA. This CDR3 is built from 15 residues. Germline CDR1 reads MNHEY; CDR2 reads SVGEGT. CDR3 protein: CASSYMGGAYNEQFF.

The V and J genes are TRBV20-1 and TRBJ1-5; the D call of TRBD1 rests on TCRdb alone, since no DNA is present to check it. Germline V CDR1 and CDR2: DFQATT, SNEGSKA (reference sequence). The length of the CDR3 is 13 residues. The CDR3 here is CSATRGANQPQHF.

The chain couples TRBV5-6 to TRBJ2-1; TCRdb reports TRBD2, a call that lacks DNA to check it against. CDR1 and CDR2 (germline): SGHDT, YYEEEE. The CDR3 sequence is 15 residues long. CDR3 loop: CASSFELAEPKEQFF.

The V and J genes are TRBV6-2 or TRBV6-3 and TRBJ2-7; TCRdb proposes TRBD2, but this gene call is untestable without DNA. CDR1 and CDR2 (germline): MNHEY, SVGEGT. CDR3 length: 18 residues. This CDR3 reads CASSCGIAGEIVCYEQYF.

This clonotype registers medium-sized (0.01 to 0.1%) by frequency. The chain recombines TRBV12-3 or TRBV12-4 with TRBJ1-3. The CDR3 sequence is 13 residues long. The CDR3 sequence: CASSWGSGNTIYF.

The J gene is TRBJ2-2, the V gene TRBV11-2. The CDR3 is made up of 16 amino acids. Germline V gives CDR1 SGHAT, CDR2 FQNNGV. The chain's CDR3 is CASSLGTRANTGELFF. Based on the CDR3 plus reference TRBV11-2 and TRBJ2-2, the full variable domain is EAGVAQSPRYKIIEKRQSVAFWCNPISGHATLYWYQQILGQGPKLLIQFQNNGVVDDSQLPKDRFSAERLKGVDSTLKIQPAKLEDSAVYLCASSLGTRANTGELFFGEGSRLTVL.

The chain links TRBV4-3 to TRBJ2-2; TCRdb gives TRBD1 as the D gene, but with no DNA this cannot be confirmed. Germline V gene lookup returns CDR1 LGHNA and CDR2 YSLEER. The CDR3 consists of 18 residues. The CDR3 loop reads CASSQGEDRSLNTGELFF.

The rearrangement uses TRBV5-1 and TRBJ2-3. The CDR3 extends over 13 amino acids. The germline V gene encodes CDR1 SGHRS and CDR2 YFSETQ. Here the CDR3 reads CASSSLITDTQYF.